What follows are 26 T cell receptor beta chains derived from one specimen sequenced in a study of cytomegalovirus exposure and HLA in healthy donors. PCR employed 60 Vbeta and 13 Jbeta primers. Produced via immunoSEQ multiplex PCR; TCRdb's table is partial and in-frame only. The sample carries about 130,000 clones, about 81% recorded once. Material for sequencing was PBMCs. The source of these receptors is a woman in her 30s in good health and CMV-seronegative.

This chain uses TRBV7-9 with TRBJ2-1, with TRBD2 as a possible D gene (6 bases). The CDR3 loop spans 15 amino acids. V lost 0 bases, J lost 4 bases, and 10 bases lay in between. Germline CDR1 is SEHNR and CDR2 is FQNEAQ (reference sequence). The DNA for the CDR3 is TGTGCCAGCAGCTTAGCGGGAGGTCAGTACAATGAGCAGTTCTTC. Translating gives CASSLAGGQYNEQFF.

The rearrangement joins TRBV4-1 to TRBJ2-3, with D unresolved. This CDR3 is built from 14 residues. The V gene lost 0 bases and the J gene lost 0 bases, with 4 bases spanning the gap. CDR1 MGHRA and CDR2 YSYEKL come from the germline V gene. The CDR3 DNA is TGCGCCAGCAGCCAAGACACTAGCACAGATACGCAGTATTTT. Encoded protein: CASSQDTSTDTQYF.

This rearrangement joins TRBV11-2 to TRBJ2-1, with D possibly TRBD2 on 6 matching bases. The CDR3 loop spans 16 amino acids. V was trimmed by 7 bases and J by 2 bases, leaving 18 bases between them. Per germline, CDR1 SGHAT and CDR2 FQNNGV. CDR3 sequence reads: CASIPSPVAAYNEQFF. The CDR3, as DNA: TGTGCCAGCATCCCCTCGCCCGTAGCGGCCTACAATGAGCAGTTCTTC.

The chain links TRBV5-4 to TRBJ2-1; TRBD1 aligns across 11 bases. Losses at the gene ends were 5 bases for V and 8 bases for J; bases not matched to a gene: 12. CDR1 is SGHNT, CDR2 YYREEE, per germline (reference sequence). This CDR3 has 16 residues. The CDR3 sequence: CASSPNRDRGLDEQFF. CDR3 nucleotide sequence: TGTGCCAGCAGTCCAAACCGGGACAGGGGGTTGGATGAGCAGTTCTTC. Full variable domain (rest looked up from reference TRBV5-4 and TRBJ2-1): ETGVTQSPTHLIKTRGQQVTLRCSSQSGHNTVSWYQQALGQGPQFIFQYYREEENGRGNFPPRFSGLQFPNYSSELNVNALELDDSALYLCASSPNRDRGLDEQFFGPGTRLTVL.

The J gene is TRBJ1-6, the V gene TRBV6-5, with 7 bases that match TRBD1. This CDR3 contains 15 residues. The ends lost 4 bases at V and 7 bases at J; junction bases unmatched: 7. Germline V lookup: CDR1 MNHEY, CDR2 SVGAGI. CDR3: CASSSNGRGNSPLHF. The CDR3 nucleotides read TGTGCCAGCAGTTCTAATGGCAGGGGGAATTCACCCCTCCACTTT.

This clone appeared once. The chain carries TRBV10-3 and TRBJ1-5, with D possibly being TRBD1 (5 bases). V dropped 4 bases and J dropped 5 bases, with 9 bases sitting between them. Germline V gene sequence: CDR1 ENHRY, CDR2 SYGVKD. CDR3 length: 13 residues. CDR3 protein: CAISVGEDQPQHF. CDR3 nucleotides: TGTGCCATCAGTGTAGGGGAAGATCAGCCCCAGCATTTT.

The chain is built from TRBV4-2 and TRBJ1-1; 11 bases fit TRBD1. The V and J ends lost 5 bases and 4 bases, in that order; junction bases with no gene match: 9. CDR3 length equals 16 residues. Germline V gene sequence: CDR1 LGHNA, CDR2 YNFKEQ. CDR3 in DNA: TGTGCCAGCAGCGAAGGACAGGGGGCGCCGGTCACTGAAGCTTTCTTT. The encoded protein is CASSEGQGAPVTEAFF.

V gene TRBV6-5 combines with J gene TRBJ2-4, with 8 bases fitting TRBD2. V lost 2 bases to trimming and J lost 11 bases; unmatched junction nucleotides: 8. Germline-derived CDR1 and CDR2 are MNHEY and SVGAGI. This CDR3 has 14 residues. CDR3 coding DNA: TGTGCCAGCAGTTACGGGGGACGGGAGGGAGTTCAGTACTTC. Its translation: CASSYGGREGVQYF.

The CDR3 region has the DNA TGCAGTGCATGGGACTCCGGGCAGTTCTTC. It specifies CSAWDSGQFF. The chain employs TRBV20-1 and TRBJ2-1; D might be TRBD2 (6 bases). The CDR3 is 10 residues long. CDR1 DFQATT and CDR2 SNEGSKA come from the germline V gene (reference sequence). V dropped 6 bases and J dropped 12 bases, with 12 bases sitting between them.

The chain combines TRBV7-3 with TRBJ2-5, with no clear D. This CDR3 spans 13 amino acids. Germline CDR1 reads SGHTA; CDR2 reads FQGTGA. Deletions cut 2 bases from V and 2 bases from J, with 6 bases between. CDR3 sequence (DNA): TGTGCCAGCAGCTTAGGGCAGCAAGAGACCCAGTACTTC. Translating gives CASSLGQQETQYF.

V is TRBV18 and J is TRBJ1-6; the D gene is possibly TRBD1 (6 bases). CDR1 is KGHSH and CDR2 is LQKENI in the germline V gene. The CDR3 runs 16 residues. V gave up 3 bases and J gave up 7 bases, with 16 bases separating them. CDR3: CASSPTPQGGNSPLHF. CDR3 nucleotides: TGTGCCAGCTCACCGACCCCACAGGGTGGAAATTCACCCCTCCACTTT.

The CDR3 DNA reads TGCAGCGTTCGGACAGGGAGCACTGAAGCTTTCTTT. This encodes CSVRTGSTEAFF. The chain carries TRBV29-1 and TRBJ1-1; 8 bases map to TRBD1. The CDR3 length is 12 residues. V gave up 5 bases and J gave up 4 bases; unmatched junction bases: 3. Germline CDR1 and CDR2: SQVTM and ANQGSEA.

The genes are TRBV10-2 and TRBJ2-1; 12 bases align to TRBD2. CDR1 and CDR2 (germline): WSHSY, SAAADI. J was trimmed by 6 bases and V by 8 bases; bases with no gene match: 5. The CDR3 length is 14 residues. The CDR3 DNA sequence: TGCGCCAGCCACCTAGCGGGAGGGGGCAATGAGCAGTTCTTC. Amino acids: CASHLAGGGNEQFF.

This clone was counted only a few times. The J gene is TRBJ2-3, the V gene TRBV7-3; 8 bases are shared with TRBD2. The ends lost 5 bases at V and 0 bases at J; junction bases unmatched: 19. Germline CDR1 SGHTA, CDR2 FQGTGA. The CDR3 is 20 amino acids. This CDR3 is CASSPQPEAGAISSTDTQYF. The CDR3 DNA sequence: TGTGCCAGCAGCCCCCAACCCGAAGCGGGGGCAATTTCCAGCACAGATACGCAGTATTTT. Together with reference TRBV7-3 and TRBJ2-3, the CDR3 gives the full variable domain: GAGVSQTPSNKVTEKGKYVELRCDPISGHTALYWYRQSLGQGPEFLIYFQGTGAADDSGLPNDRFFAVRPEGSVSTLKIQRTERGDSAVYLCASSPQPEAGAISSTDTQYFGPGTRLTVL.

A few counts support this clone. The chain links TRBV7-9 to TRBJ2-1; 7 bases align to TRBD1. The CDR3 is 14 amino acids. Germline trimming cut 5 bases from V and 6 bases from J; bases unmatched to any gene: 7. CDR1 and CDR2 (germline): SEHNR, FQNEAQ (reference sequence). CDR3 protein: CASSIDRAPNEQFF. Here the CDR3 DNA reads TGTGCCAGCAGCATCGACAGGGCGCCCAATGAGCAGTTCTTC.

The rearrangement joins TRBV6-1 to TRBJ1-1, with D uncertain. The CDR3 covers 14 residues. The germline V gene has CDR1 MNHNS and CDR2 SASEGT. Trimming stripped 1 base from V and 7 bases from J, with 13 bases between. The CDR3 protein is CASSEGSVRVEAFF. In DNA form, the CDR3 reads TGTGCCAGCAGTGAAGGGTCCGTCCGGGTTGAAGCTTTCTTT.

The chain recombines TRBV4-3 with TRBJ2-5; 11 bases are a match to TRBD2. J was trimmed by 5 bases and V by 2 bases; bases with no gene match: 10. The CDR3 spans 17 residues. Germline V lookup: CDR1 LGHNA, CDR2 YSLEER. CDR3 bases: TGCGCCAGCAGCCAACTAACTAGCGGGAGCGGGGGTGAGACCCAGTACTTC. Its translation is CASSQLTSGSGGETQYF.

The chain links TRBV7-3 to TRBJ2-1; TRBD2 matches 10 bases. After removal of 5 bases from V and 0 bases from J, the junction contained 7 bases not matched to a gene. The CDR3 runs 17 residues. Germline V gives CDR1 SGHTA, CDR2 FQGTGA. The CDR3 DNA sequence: TGTGCCAGCAGCCCCCGACCTAGCGGGAGCTCCTACAATGAGCAGTTCTTC. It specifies CASSPRPSGSSYNEQFF. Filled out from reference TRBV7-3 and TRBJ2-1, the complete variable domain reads GAGVSQTPSNKVTEKGKYVELRCDPISGHTALYWYRQSLGQGPEFLIYFQGTGAADDSGLPNDRFFAVRPEGSVSTLKIQRTERGDSAVYLCASSPRPSGSSYNEQFFGPGTRLTVL.

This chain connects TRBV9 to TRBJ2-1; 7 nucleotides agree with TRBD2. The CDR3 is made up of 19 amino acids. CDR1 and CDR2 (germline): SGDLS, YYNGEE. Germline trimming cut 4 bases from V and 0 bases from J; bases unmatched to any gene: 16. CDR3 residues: CASSPGPLTSASSYNEQFF. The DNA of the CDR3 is TGTGCCAGCAGCCCCGGCCCCCTTACTAGCGCGAGCTCCTACAATGAGCAGTTCTTC.

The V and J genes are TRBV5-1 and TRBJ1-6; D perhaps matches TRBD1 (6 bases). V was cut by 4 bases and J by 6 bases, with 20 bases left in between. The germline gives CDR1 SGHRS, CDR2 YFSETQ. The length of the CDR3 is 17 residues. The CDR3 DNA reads TGCGCCAGCAGCCCTGGACAGACAGATAGGTTTAATTCACCCCTCCACTTT. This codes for CASSPGQTDRFNSPLHF.

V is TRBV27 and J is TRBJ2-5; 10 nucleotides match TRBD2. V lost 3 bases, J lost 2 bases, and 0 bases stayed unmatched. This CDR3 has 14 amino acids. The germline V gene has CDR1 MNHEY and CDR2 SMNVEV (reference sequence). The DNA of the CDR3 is TGTGCCAGCAGTTTTAGCGGGAGGCAAGAGACCCAGTACTTC. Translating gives CASSFSGRQETQYF.

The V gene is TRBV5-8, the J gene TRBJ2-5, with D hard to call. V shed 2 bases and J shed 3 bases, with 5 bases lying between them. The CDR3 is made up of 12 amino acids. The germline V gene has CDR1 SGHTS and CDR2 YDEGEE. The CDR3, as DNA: TGTGCCAGCAGCTTTCAGGAAGAGACCCAGTACTTC. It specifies CASSFQEETQYF. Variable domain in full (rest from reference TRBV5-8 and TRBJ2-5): EAGVTQSPTHLIKTRGQQATLRCSPISGHTSVYWYQQALGLGLQFLLWYDEGEERNRGNFPPRFSGRQFPNYSSELNVNALELEDSALYLCASSFQEETQYFGPGTRLLVL.

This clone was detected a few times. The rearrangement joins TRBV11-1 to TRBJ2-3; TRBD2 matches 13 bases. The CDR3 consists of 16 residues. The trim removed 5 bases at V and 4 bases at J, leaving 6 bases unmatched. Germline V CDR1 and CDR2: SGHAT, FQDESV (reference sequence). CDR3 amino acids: CASSLTSGGWADTQYF. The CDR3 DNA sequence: TGTGCCAGCAGCCTGACTAGCGGGGGGTGGGCAGATACGCAGTATTTT.

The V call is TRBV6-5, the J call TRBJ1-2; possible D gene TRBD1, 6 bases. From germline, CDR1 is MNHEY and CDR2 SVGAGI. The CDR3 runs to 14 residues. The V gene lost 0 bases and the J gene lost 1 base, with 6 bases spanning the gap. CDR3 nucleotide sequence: TGTGCCAGCAGTTACTCAGGGGGTAACTATGGCTACACCTTC. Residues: CASSYSGGNYGYTF.

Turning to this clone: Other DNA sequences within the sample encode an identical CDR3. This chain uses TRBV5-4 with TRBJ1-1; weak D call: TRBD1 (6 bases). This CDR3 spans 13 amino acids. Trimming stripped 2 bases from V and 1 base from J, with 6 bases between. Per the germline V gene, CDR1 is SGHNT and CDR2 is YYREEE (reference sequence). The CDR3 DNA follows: TGTGCCAGCAGCTTCAGGGGGAACACTGAAGCTTTCTTT. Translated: CASSFRGNTEAFF.

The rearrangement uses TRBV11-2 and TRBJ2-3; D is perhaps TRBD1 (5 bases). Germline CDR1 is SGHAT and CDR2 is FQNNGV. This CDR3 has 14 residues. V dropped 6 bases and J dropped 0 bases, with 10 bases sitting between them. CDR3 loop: CASRKGPSTDTQYF. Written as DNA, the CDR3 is TGTGCCAGCAGGAAGGGGCCCAGCACAGATACGCAGTATTTT.